This TCR beta chain was recorded in a study of human T cells and chemical hapten exposure. Time point described: patch test 1, 2 weeks after DPC sensitization. Treatment in this sample: therapeutic diphenylcyclopropenone sensitization with weekly scalp DPC. Donors were 18 to 70-year-old alopecia patients suitable for DPC. This CDR3 comprises 14 residues. V shed 2 bases and J shed 5 bases, with 10 bases lying between them. Germline values: CDR1 SSHAT, CDR2 FNYEAQ (reference sequence). TCRdb re-called the RACE reads through MiXCR, storing one row per CDR3 protein. The sample has 95,000 to 150,000 distinct CDR3 sequences, about an eighth seen once.

This chain links TRBV7-7 with TRBJ2-1; TRBD1 might be the D (6 bases). The TCR was taken from a man aged 18 to 35 with alopecia areata. Some clones in this sample may be carry-over from other donors' samples. Sequencing was performed on whole blood, taken in connection with sensitization to the hapten diphenylcyclopropenone (DPC). CDR3 in amino acids: CASSLLGANNEQFF. The CDR3 DNA reads as TGTGCCAGCAGCTTACTGGGGGCCAACAATGAGCAGTTCTTC.